This T cell receptor beta chain was identified in a study of ipilimumab plus nivolumab after autologous stem cell transplantation. Study as a whole: Patients received a median of roughly 5 ipilimumab and roughly eight nivolumab doses. Overall study findings and caveats: Authors suggest TCR repertoire, Treg phenotype and gut microbiota support further study.

Starting 14 to 28 days after autologous transplant, ipilimumab 1 mg/kg was given. Patients got 3 mg/kg IV nivolumab weeks 1, 4, 7, 10, then biweekly through week 26. Sequenced by immunoSEQ multiplex PCR; TCRdb stores in-frame clones only, minus some. This table holds more than 12,000 clones, about four fifths found once. The CDR3 length is 15 residues. CDR1 is LGHNA, CDR2 YNFKEQ, per germline. Trimming at V came to 3 bases and at J to 0 bases, leaving 1 base not matched to a gene. Remarks on this clone: No antigen is known for it.

V gene TRBV4-2 combines with J gene TRBJ1-1; TRBD1 matches 10 bases. The receptor comes from a male donor with primary mediastinal lymphoma. The source material was PBMCs, sampled in a trial of ipilimumab plus nivolumab as post-transplant consolidation. CDR3 sequence reads: CASSQGQGLNTEAFF. DNA for the CDR3: TGTGCCAGCAGCCAGGGACAGGGGTTGAACACTGAAGCTTTCTTT.